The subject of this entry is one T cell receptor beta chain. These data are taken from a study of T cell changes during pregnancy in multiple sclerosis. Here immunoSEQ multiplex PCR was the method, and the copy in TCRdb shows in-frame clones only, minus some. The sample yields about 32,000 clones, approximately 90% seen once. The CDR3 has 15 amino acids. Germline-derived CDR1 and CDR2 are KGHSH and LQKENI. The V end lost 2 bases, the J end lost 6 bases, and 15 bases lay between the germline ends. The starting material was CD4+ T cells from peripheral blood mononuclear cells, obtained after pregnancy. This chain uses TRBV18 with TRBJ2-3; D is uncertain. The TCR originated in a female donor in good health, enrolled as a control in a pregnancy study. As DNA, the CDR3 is TGTGCCAGCTCACCAACTGGCGGTCCCCAGGATACGCAGTATTTT. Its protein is CASSPTGGPQDTQYF.